A selection of T cell receptor beta chains follows, all from one sample in a study of blood T cell repertoires in COVID-19. Some clones are missing from TCRdb's copy, which holds only in-frame ones; the method was immunoSEQ multiplex PCR. This sample has approximately 200,000 clones, with roughly three quarters found just once. The sample comprised peripheral blood. The receptors come from a woman aged 40 to 50 with COVID-19, enrolled during active disease. CDR3s include the opening cysteine and the closing phenylalanine or tryptophan. The D gene is left open where the match is weak. Size tells how often a clone was seen (once, few, many) or the class of an expanded clone, and some rows leave it out.

cdr3_nt cdr3_aa j_call v_call d_call clone_size
TGTGCCAGCAGCTTGTTCAGCGAGCAGTACTTC CASSLFSEQYF TRBJ2-7 TRBV5-4 NA few
TGTGCCAGTAGTACAACCGGAGGTCAGCCCCAGCATTTT CASSTTGGQPQHF TRBJ1-5 TRBV19 NA NA
TGTGCCTGGAGTCAGGGGGAAGTTGGCTACACCTTC CAWSQGEVGYTF TRBJ1-2 TRBV30 TRBD1 NA
TGTGCCAGCAGCTCTCCAGGGTCCTACGAGCAGTACTTC CASSSPGSYEQYF TRBJ2-7 TRBV5-4 NA few
TGTGCCACCAGCACCCGGACAGGGGCACTCCAGCCCCAGCATTTT CATSTRTGALQPQHF TRBJ1-5 TRBV15 TRBD1 once
TGCGCCAGCAGCACCGGGACTCAAACCTACAATGAGCAGTTCTTC CASSTGTQTYNEQFF TRBJ2-1 TRBV5-1 NA once
TGTGCCTGGGTATCCCGGGGGGCTTACTTCACTGAAGCTTTCTTT CAWVSRGAYFTEAFF TRBJ1-1 TRBV30 NA few
TGCGCCAGCAGCGGGCCGCTCAAGAACACTGAAGCTTTCTTT CASSGPLKNTEAFF TRBJ1-1 TRBV4-1 NA NA
TGTGCCAGCTCACGAGCGGAGGGCACTGAAGCTTTCTTT CASSRAEGTEAFF TRBJ1-1 TRBV18 NA few
TGTGCCAGCAGCCCGACAGACGGTCGTCAGCCCCAGCATTTT CASSPTDGRQPQHF TRBJ1-5 TRBV7-2 NA few
TGTGCCAGTAGTATAGGGCGGATCTCTGGAAACACCATATATTTT CASSIGRISGNTIYF TRBJ1-3 TRBV19 NA NA
TGTGCCTGGAGTGCAGGGGGGAATCAGCCCCAGCATTTT CAWSAGGNQPQHF TRBJ1-5 TRBV30 TRBD1 few
TGTGCCAGTAGTATGGTTGGACAAACTAATGAAAAACTGTTTTTT CASSMVGQTNEKLFF TRBJ1-4 TRBV19 NA NA
TGTGCCAGCAGCTCGCCTGGGGTTCTAGCGGGAGGAAAAGATACGCAGTATTTT CASSSPGVLAGGKDTQYF TRBJ2-3 TRBV7-9 TRBD2 NA
TGTGCCAGCAGCGACCGGGACAGGGGCTACGAGCAGTACTTC CASSDRDRGYEQYF TRBJ2-7 TRBV9 TRBD1 NA
TGTGCCAGCTCTGAGACTAGCGGGAGGGGCGAGCAGTACTTC CASSETSGRGEQYF TRBJ2-7 TRBV18 TRBD2 NA
TGTGCCAGCAGCTTGGGGGCAGGCAAAAACATTCAGTACTTC CASSLGAGKNIQYF TRBJ2-4 TRBV11-3 NA NA
TGTGCCAGCAGTGATCCTCGACAGGGCGACTACGAGCAGTACTTC CASSDPRQGDYEQYF TRBJ2-7 TRBV25-1 TRBD1 NA
TGCGCCAGCACCGGACAGGAAGTCTCCTACGAGCAGTACTTC CASTGQEVSYEQYF TRBJ2-7 TRBV5-1 TRBD1 NA
TGCAGTGCTAGTACGGGGAATAGCAATCAGCCCCAGCATTTT CSASTGNSNQPQHF TRBJ1-5 TRBV20-1 NA few
TGTGCCACAACGGCGGGTAAGGACTACGAGCAGTACTTC CATTAGKDYEQYF TRBJ2-7 TRBV10-3 NA few
TGTGCCAGCAGTTACTCCCAGGAGGGTCACTATGGCTACACCTTC CASSYSQEGHYGYTF TRBJ1-2 TRBV6-5 NA NA
TGTGCCAGCAGTCTAGCGCCACTCAGCTCCTACGAGCAGTACTTC CASSLAPLSSYEQYF TRBJ2-7 TRBV7-2 NA NA
TGTGCCAGCAGCCCTACGGGAGCGGGGGGGCGAGAGACCCAGTACTTC CASSPTGAGGRETQYF TRBJ2-5 TRBV5-4 TRBD2 NA
TGTGCCAGCAGCCAAGAACAGCCTAATTCACCCCTCCACTTT CASSQEQPNSPLHF TRBJ1-6 TRBV3-1/TRBV3-2 NA NA
TGCGCCAGCGGGACTGAGACGGGCGGGGCCAACGTCCTGACTTTC CASGTETGGANVLTF TRBJ2-6 TRBV5-1 NA NA
TGTGCCAGCAGCTCAGAGGGGGAATCCTACAATGAGCAGTTCTTC CASSSEGESYNEQFF TRBJ2-1 TRBV13 NA NA
TGTGCCAGCAGCCAAGATACTTTACTAGCGGGACGGTACGAGCAGTACTTC CASSQDTLLAGRYEQYF TRBJ2-7 TRBV3-1/TRBV3-2 TRBD2 NA
TGTGCCAGCAGCCCCCAAAATGAGCAGTTCTTC CASSPQNEQFF TRBJ2-1 TRBV7-9 NA few
TGTGCCAGCAGTGTCGGAGCGGGAGGTACCGGGGAGCTGTTTTTT CASSVGAGGTGELFF TRBJ2-2 TRBV2 TRBD2 NA
TGTGCCAGCAGCTCGGATGCAGGGAAAGATACGCAGTATTTT CASSSDAGKDTQYF TRBJ2-3 TRBV5-4 NA NA
TGTGCCAGCTCACCAGACAGGGTCGGGAACACTGAAGCTTTCTTT CASSPDRVGNTEAFF TRBJ1-1 TRBV18 TRBD1 NA
TGCGCCAGCAGCTCCCAGACAGGGGCATACGAGCAGTACTTC CASSSQTGAYEQYF TRBJ2-7 TRBV5-1 TRBD1 NA
TGTGCCAGCAGTTACTCCAACGGTGTCCCACCCCTCCACTTT CASSYSNGVPPLHF TRBJ1-6 TRBV6-5 NA once
TGTGCCAGCAGCCCGACGGGGGGGGTATATGGCTACACCTTC CASSPTGGVYGYTF TRBJ1-2 TRBV5-6 NA NA
TGTGCCAGTAGTACGCTATACAAGCGGAAAGATGAAAAACTGTTTTTT CASSTLYKRKDEKLFF TRBJ1-4 TRBV19 NA NA
TGTGCCAGTAGTATACCGGGACAGGGAAACACCATATATTTT CASSIPGQGNTIYF TRBJ1-3 TRBV19 TRBD1 NA
TGTGCCAGTAGTATGACAGGGGGAAACTACGAGCAGTACTTC CASSMTGGNYEQYF TRBJ2-7 TRBV19 TRBD1 once
TGTGCCAGCAGAACCCGGGGGGATAGCAATCAGCCCCAGCATTTT CASRTRGDSNQPQHF TRBJ1-5 TRBV2 NA NA
TGTGCCAGCAGCTTTACAGGGGGCTCTCAGCCCCAGCATTTT CASSFTGGSQPQHF TRBJ1-5 TRBV5-6 TRBD1 NA
TGCGCCAGCAGCTCCGGCCAGGTGTTTGGGCAGGGTACTGAAGCTTTCTTT CASSSGQVFGQGTEAFF TRBJ1-1 TRBV5-1 NA NA
TGTGCCAGCAGTCTTACCCCCCTGACAAATTATGGCTACACCTTC CASSLTPLTNYGYTF TRBJ1-2 TRBV28 NA NA
TGTGCCATCAGCTCACAGACAGTAGGGAATGAAAAACTGTTTTTT CAISSQTVGNEKLFF TRBJ1-4 TRBV10-3 NA NA
TGTGCCAGCAGTTTAGGGGGACAGGGATACAATGAGCAGTTCTTC CASSLGGQGYNEQFF TRBJ2-1 TRBV27 TRBD1 NA
TGTGCCAGCAGCTTGTCCCCGGGACAGGTCAAAGATACGCAGTATTTT CASSLSPGQVKDTQYF TRBJ2-3 TRBV5-5 TRBD1 NA
TGTGCCAGTAGCCCCCGAGCGAGGTTGAGTCAGCCCCAGCATTTT CASSPRARLSQPQHF TRBJ1-5 TRBV19 NA NA
TGTGCCAGCAGCTTACGGGCGGGGCATGAGCAGTTCTTC CASSLRAGHEQFF TRBJ2-1 TRBV5-6 NA NA
TGTGCCACCTCCCGGGTTAAAACAGGGAACACTGAAGCTTTCTTT CATSRVKTGNTEAFF TRBJ1-1 TRBV19 NA NA
TGTGCCATCAGTGAGTCAGCCGGGACAGGGGGCGCGGTCACTGAAGCTTTCTTT CAISESAGTGGAVTEAFF TRBJ1-1 TRBV10-3 TRBD1 NA
TGTGCCAGCAGTTTACCGACAGGGAATCCCGGGGAGCTGTTTTTT CASSLPTGNPGELFF TRBJ2-2 TRBV28 TRBD1 few
TGTGCCAGCAGTGAACCCTTCACAGATACGCAGTATTTT CASSEPFTDTQYF TRBJ2-3 TRBV2 NA NA
TGTGCCAGCAGCCAAGGTTTCGGGGTGGCCTACGAGCAGTACTTC CASSQGFGVAYEQYF TRBJ2-7 TRBV3-1/TRBV3-2 NA NA